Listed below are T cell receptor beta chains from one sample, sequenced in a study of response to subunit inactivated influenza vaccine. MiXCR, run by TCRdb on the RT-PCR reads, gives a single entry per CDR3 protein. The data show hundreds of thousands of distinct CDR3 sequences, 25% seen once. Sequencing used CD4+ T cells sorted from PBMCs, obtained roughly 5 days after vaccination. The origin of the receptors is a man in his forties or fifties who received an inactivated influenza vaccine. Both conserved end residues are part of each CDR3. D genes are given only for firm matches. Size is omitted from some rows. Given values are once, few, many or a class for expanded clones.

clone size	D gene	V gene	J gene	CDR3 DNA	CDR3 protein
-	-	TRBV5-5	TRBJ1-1	TGTGCCAGCAGCTCCTTCCCCCTTCAGCAAAACACTGAAGCTTTCTTT	CASSSFPLQQNTEAFF
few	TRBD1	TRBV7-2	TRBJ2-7	TGTGCCAGCACCTACAGGGGGCGATACGAGCAGTACTTC	CASTYRGRYEQYF
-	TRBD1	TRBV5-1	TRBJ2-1	TGCGCCAGCAGCTTTACAGGGGAATCGAACAATGAGCAGTTCTTC	CASSFTGESNNEQFF
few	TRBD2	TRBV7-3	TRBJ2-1	TGTGCCAGCAGCTTAACCCTAGCGGGAGGTCGGGAGCAGTTCTTC	CASSLTLAGGREQFF
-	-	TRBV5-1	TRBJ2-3	TGCGCCAGCAGCTGGAGGCCGGAAGGGGATACGCAGTATTTT	CASSWRPEGDTQYF
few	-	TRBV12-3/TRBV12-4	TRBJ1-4	TGTGCCAGCAGTTTAGAGGGCAGATATAATGAAAAACTGTTTTTT	CASSLEGRYNEKLFF
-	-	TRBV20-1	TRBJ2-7	TGCAGTGCTCCCCCGGCGGGGCAGACCGCCTACGAGCAGTACTTC	CSAPPAGQTAYEQYF
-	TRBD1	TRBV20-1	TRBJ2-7	TGCAGTGCGCCTGGACAGGGGGCGATTTCCTACGAGCAGTACTTC	CSAPGQGAISYEQYF
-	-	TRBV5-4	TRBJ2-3	TGTGCCAGCAGCTTGGGGCAGGGCGGAGCAGATACGCAGTATTTT	CASSLGQGGADTQYF
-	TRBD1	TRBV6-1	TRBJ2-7	TGTGCCAGCAGACTGACAGGGGGCTCGGGCGAGCAGTACTTC	CASRLTGGSGEQYF
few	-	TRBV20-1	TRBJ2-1	TGCAGTGCTAGGGGCATCTTGGTCGGTTTGAGCTCCTACAATGAGCAGTTCTTC	CSARGILVGLSSYNEQFF
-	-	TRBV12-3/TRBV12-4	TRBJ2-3	TGTGCCAGCAGTTTAGCCTTGGGGGGGGCCCCGCGCACAGATACGCAGTATTTT	CASSLALGGAPRTDTQYF
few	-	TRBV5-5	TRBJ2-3	TGTGCCAGCAGCTGGAGGGGTCCAGATACGCAGTATTTT	CASSWRGPDTQYF
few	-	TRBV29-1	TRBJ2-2	TGCAGCGTTGTTGTGTATCCGGGGGTCACCGGGGAGCTGTTTTTT	CSVVVYPGVTGELFF
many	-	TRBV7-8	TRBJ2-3	TGTGCCAGCAGCTTCGAACCGAGCAGCACAGATACGCAGTATTTT	CASSFEPSSTDTQYF
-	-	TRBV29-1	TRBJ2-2	TGCAGCGCCTCACAGGGAGTTGCCGGGGAGCTGTTTTTT	CSASQGVAGELFF
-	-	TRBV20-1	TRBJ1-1	TGCAGTGCTAACCCCACCAGCCACACTGAAGCTTTCTTT	CSANPTSHTEAFF
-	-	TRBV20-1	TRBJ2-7	TGCAGTGCGCGGGACGGCGACTACGAGCAGTACTTC	CSARDGDYEQYF
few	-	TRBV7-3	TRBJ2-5	TGTGCCAGCAGCCCAGCTGGGACGGCAGTACAAGAGACCCAGTACTTC	CASSPAGTAVQETQYF
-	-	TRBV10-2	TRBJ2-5	TGCGCCAGCAGTGAGTCAACTGAGACCCAGTACTTC	CASSESTETQYF
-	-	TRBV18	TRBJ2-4	TGTGCCAGCTCACCACCGGCTGCCAAAAACATTCAGTACTTC	CASSPPAAKNIQYF
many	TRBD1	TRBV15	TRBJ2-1	TGTGCCACCAGCGGGACAGGGCGGTACAATGAGCAGTTCTTC	CATSGTGRYNEQFF
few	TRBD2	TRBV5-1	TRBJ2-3	TGCGCCAGCAGCTTGGAACTAGCGGGTTTCACAGATACGCAGTATTTT	CASSLELAGFTDTQYF
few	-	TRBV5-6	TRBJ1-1	TGTGCCAGCAGCTTGGTCGAGGTGAGAAACACTGAAGCTTTCTTT	CASSLVEVRNTEAFF
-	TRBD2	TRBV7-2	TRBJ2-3	TGTGCCAGCAGCACCCCGGGACTAGGTGCAGATACGCAGTATTTT	CASSTPGLGADTQYF
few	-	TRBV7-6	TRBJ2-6	TGTGCCAGCAGCTTGGACGTGACTGGGGCCAACGTCCTGACTTTC	CASSLDVTGANVLTF
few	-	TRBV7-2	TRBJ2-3	TGTGCCAGCAGCTTAGAATTCAGGGGGGGGGCAGATACGCAGTATTTT	CASSLEFRGGADTQYF
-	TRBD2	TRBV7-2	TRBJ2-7	TGTGCCAGCAGCCAATACCTAGCGGGAGGGCTCGAGCAGTACTTC	CASSQYLAGGLEQYF
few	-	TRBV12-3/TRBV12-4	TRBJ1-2	TGTGCCAGCAGTTTAGCGGGCAGTTTTGGCTACACCTTC	CASSLAGSFGYTF
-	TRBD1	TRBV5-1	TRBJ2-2	TGCGCCAGCAGCTACCCACCGGGACAGGGGGCTGGCGGGGAGCTGTTTTTT	CASSYPPGQGAGGELFF
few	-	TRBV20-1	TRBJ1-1	TGCAGTGCTCAGCGGGGCGGGAGTGGAACTGAAGCTTTCTTT	CSAQRGGSGTEAFF
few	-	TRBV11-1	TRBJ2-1	TGTGCCAGCAGCCAAGGGACCCAGTTCTTC	CASSQGTQFF
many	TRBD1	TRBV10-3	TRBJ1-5	TGTGCCAGCTGGGACAGGGGGAGTAATCAGCCCCAGCATTTT	CASWDRGSNQPQHF
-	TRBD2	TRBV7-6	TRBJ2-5	TGTGCCAGCAGCCGGATAGCGGGGCAAGAGACCCAGTACTTC	CASSRIAGQETQYF
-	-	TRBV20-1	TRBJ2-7	TGCAGTGCTAGGGGGGAGTCGAACACCTACGAGCAGTACTTC	CSARGESNTYEQYF
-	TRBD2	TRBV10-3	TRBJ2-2	TGTGCCATCAGTGAGGGTCCTAGCGGCCACACCGGGGAGCTGTTTTTT	CAISEGPSGHTGELFF
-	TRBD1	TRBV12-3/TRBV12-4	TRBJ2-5	TGTGCCAGCAGAACCGGACAGGGGATGTCCCAGTACTTC	CASRTGQGMSQYF
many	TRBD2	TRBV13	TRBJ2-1	TGTGCCAGCAGCTTTCGACTAGCTTACAATGAGCAGTTCTTC	CASSFRLAYNEQFF
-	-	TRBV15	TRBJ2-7	TGTGCCACCAGCAGGACCAGAGAGTTATACGAGCAGTACTTC	CATSRTRELYEQYF
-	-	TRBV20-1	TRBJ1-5	TGCAGTGCCGTCCAGTCGAGTAGCAATCAGCCCCAGCATTTT	CSAVQSSSNQPQHF
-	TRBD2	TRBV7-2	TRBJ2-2	TGTGCCAGCACCCCTAGCGGGGGGGCCGTCACCGGGGAGCTGTTTTTT	CASTPSGGAVTGELFF
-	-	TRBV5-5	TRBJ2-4	TGTGCCAGCAGCTCGACAGTGATTGACCTAGCCAAAAACATTCAGTACTTC	CASSSTVIDLAKNIQYF
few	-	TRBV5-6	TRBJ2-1	TGTGCCAGCAGTAAGGAGGAAGGCGAGCAGTTCTTC	CASSKEEGEQFF
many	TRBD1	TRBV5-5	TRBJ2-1	TGTGCCAGCAGCCGGACAGGTAGCTCCTACAATGAGCAGTTCTTC	CASSRTGSSYNEQFF
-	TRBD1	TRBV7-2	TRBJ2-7	TGTGCCAGCAGCTTAGGTCCGGCAGGGGGCGCGGGGGAGCAGTACTTC	CASSLGPAGGAGEQYF
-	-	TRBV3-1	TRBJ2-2	TGTGCCAGCAGCCAAGGACAGCACACCGGGGAGCTGTTTTTT	CASSQGQHTGELFF
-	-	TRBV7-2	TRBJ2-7	TGTGCCAGCAGCTTCCCCCCCGGGTTTACCTACGAGCAGTACTTC	CASSFPPGFTYEQYF
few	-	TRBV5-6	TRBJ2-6	TGTGCCAGCAGCGTGACTTATAACTCTGGGGCCAACGTCCTGACTTTC	CASSVTYNSGANVLTF
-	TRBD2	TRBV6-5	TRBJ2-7	TGTGCCAGCAGTTTGCAACCGGGGGGCTCCTACGAGCAGTACTTC	CASSLQPGGSYEQYF
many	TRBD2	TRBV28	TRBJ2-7	TGTGCCAGCAGTCTCTCCGGGACTAGCGGGGGGTACGAGCAGTACTTC	CASSLSGTSGGYEQYF
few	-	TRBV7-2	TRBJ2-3	TGTGCCAGCAGCCAGGGGGGGGCCAGGACAGATACGCAGTATTTT	CASSQGGARTDTQYF
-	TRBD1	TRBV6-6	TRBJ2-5	TGTGCCACCGGACAGGGGGGCGGGAGTGGGTACTTC	CATGQGGGSGYF
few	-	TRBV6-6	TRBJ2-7	TGTGCCAGCAGTTACTCGCTCGGTCCCGAGCAGTACTTC	CASSYSLGPEQYF
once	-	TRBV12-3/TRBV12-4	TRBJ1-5	TGTGCCAGCAGTCCTGCTTGGACTGGGGAGCCCCAGCATTTT	CASSPAWTGEPQHF
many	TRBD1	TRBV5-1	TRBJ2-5	TGCGCCAGCAGACGTAGAGGACGGGGACAGGGGCGACAAGAGACCCAGTACTTC	CASRRRGRGQGRQETQYF
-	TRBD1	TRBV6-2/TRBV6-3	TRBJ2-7	TGTGCCACCCAAAGGGACAGCTACGAGCAGTACTTC	CATQRDSYEQYF